This T cell receptor beta chain comes out of a study of control samples from healthy donors and cancer patients. The CDR3 loop spans 19 amino acids. Assay used: immunoSEQ multiplex PCR; TCRdb lists only in-frame clones, some missing. The sample carries about 410,000 clones, 75% to 95% recorded once. This clonotype was obtained from a man aged 35 to 55 with head and neck cancer. The chain couples TRBV21-1 to TRBJ1-6. TRBV21-1 is a pseudogene. The sequenced material came from PBMCs. The CDR3 sequence: CASPQGGEARGSYNSPLHF. CDR3 DNA sequence: TGTGCCAGCCCACAAGGGGGGGAGGCCCGGGGCTCCTATAATTCACCCCTCCACTTT.